This T cell receptor beta chain came from a study of cytomegalovirus exposure and HLA in healthy donors. Study results and limitations: Earlier results showed most TCR beta V segments being productive about 90% or about 30% of the time. Among TCR sequences, most were rare, though some public TCRs appeared in many donors. Some TCR beta chains (164 of them) were listed as cytomegalovirus-associated.

CDR3 size: 16 residues. The germline V gene encodes CDR1 LNHDA and CDR2 SQIVND (reference sequence). Unmatched junction bases numbered 13, after V lost 5 bases and J lost 7 bases. On this clone itself: Its antigen is not identified.

The PCR used 60 Vbeta and 13 Jbeta primers. Assay: immunoSEQ multiplex PCR; the TCRdb copy retains only in-frame clones and omits some. This sample has 200,000 or so clones, with around 73% found just once. The sequencing input was PBMCs. The chain uses TRBV19 and TRBJ1-2; TRBD1 matches 10 bases. The sequence was obtained from a woman aged 25 to 39 in good health and CMV-seronegative. The CDR3 spells CASSPGQGNLGSGYTF. In DNA, the CDR3 is TGTGCCAGTAGTCCGGGACAGGGGAATCTTGGTTCTGGCTACACCTTC.